One and the same sample provided the 15 T cell receptor beta chains below, sequenced in a study of CD8+ T cells in alopecia areata. Following RNA extraction, reverse transcription yielded cDNA that acted as the sequencing template. Profiled with immunoSEQ multiplex PCR; TCRdb holds only in-frame clones, not every one. Listed for the sample are about 1,300 clones, none seen a single time. The specimen sequenced was lesional skin. The receptor source for this set is a C3H/HeJ mouse with alopecia areata. Mouse strain MHC haplotype: H2-k.

This clone was found many times. Gene names denote mouse genes. The read terminates 4 residues ahead of where the CDR3 ends, so the germline J gene completes it. The rearrangement links TRBV13-2 to TRBJ2-3; 9 nucleotides agree with TRBD2. This CDR3 is built from 14 residues. The V gene end was trimmed by 6 bases and the J gene end by 1 base; junction bases not matched to a gene: 3. Germline-derived CDR1 and CDR2 are NNHNN and SYGAGS (reference sequence). CDR3 DNA (partial): TGTGCCAGCGCCTGGACTGGGGGTGCAGAA. Its protein is CASAWTGGAE. The whole CDR3 protein reads CASAWTGGAETLYF.

This clone was observed many times. Gene names and germline match the mouse. The read is 4 residues too short to cover the CDR3 end, so that end is filled in from the germline J gene. The chain is built from TRBV19 and TRBJ1-1, with a weak D call TRBD1 (5 bases). The germline CDR1 and CDR2 sequences are FNHDT and SITEND (reference sequence). There are 12 residues in the CDR3. The chain's CDR3 is CASSSGGTEVFF. The part of the CDR3 DNA that was read is TGTGCCAGCAGTTCGGGGGGGACA.

This clone counts as large. Gene names are mouse gene names. Read data end 4 residues before the CDR3 end; the end is taken from the germline J gene. The chain links TRBV13-1 to TRBJ2-3, with TRBD1 matching over 9 bases. Germline CDR1 NSHNY, CDR2 SYGAGN. V lost 3 bases to trimming and J lost 1 base; unmatched junction nucleotides: 3. The CDR3 is 15 residues long. The CDR3 sequence: CASSGGDRGAETLYF. Partial CDR3 DNA: TGTGCCAGCAGTGGGGGGGACAGGGGTGCAGAA.

The table lists this clone with a few counts. Gene names denote mouse genes. Read data end 4 residues before the CDR3 end; the end is taken from the germline J gene. The rearrangement uses TRBV2 and TRBJ1-4; TRBD1 matches 8 bases. The CDR3 runs 16 residues. CDR1 and CDR2 (germline): LGHNA, YSYQKL. The CDR3 is CASSQEVAGGGERLFF. The sequenced CDR3 bases are TGTGCCAGCAGCCAAGAAGTCGCAGGGGGCGGCGAA.

This clone came up many times. Gene names and germline refer to mouse. The observed sequence ends 4 residues before the CDR3 terminus, with the missing tail filled in from the germline J gene. This chain uses TRBV31 with TRBJ2-2; the D gene is possibly TRBD1 (6 bases). This CDR3 spans 16 amino acids. In germline, CDR1 is GKSSPN, CDR2 SITVG. V dropped 0 bases and J dropped 0 bases, with 11 bases sitting between them. Incomplete CDR3 DNA: TGTGCCTGGAGTCTCCGGGACACAGCAAACACCGGG. This gives the protein CAWSLRDTANTG. The entire CDR3 reads CAWSLRDTANTGQLYF. Full variable domain (remainder filled in from reference TRBV31 and TRBJ2-2): AQTIHQWPVAEIKAVGSPLSLGCTIKGKSSPNLYWYWQATGGTLQQLFYSITVGQVESVVQLNLSASRPKDDQFILSTEKLLLSHSGFYLCAWSLRDTANTGQLYFGEGSKLTVL.

This clone was picked up many times. The germline and genes are mouse ones. With the read ending 4 residues before the CDR3 end, the germline J gene is used to fill in that end. V usage is TRBV31 and J usage is TRBJ2-2; 7 nucleotides agree with TRBD2. This CDR3 has 15 residues. The V gene's germline CDR1 is GKSSPN and CDR2 SITVG. V shed 3 bases and J 0 bases; nucleotides not matched to a gene: 4. The CDR3 loop reads CAWSRLGANTGQLYF. CDR3 DNA, as far as it was read: TGTGCCTGGAGCCGACTGGGCGCAAACACCGGG. Full variable domain (missing parts from reference TRBV31 and TRBJ2-2): AQTIHQWPVAEIKAVGSPLSLGCTIKGKSSPNLYWYWQATGGTLQQLFYSITVGQVESVVQLNLSASRPKDDQFILSTEKLLLSHSGFYLCAWSRLGANTGQLYFGEGSKLTVL.

About this clone itself: A far larger clone is just one base off, so this is likely a read error. Germline and genes: mouse. The CDR3 extends 4 residues past the end of the read, so its final part is completed from the germline J gene. Other DNA sequences from this sample encode an identical CDR3 as well. The rearrangement links TRBV14 to TRBJ1-1; 8 nucleotides line up with TRBD1. CDR1 SGHDT and CDR2 FRDEAV come from the germline V gene. This CDR3 is 16 amino acids long. V shed 1 base, J shed 1 base, and the junction held 6 bases outside the gene matches. The CDR3 is CASSFAGGIWNTEVFF. CDR3 DNA (partial): TGTGCCAGCAGTTTCGCAGGGGGCATCTGGAACACA.

Many counts were recorded for this clone. Genes here carry mouse names. From the germline J gene comes the end of the CDR3, since the read stops 4 residues before it. The rearrangement uses TRBV13-2 and TRBJ1-2, with 7 bases aligning to TRBD1. J lost 0 bases, V lost 6 bases, and 5 bases had no gene match. The CDR3 is 14 amino acids. Germline values: CDR1 NNHNN, CDR2 SYGAGS (reference sequence). Here the CDR3 reads CASARDSTNSDYTF. Partial CDR3 DNA: TGTGCCAGCGCCCGGGACAGTACAAACTCC.

This clone was seen at least ten times. At residue 14, the TCRdb amino acid sequence and the translated nucleotide sequence differ, so the protein here is the DNA translation. The gene names given are mouse names. The CDR3 end is not reached by the read, which stops 3 residues before it; the germline J gene fills it in. The rearrangement joins TRBV1 to TRBJ1-3; 12 bases are a match to TRBD1. This CDR3 contains 17 residues. The V and J ends lost 0 bases and 4 bases, in that order; junction bases with no gene match: 4. Germline CDR1 reads NSQYPW; CDR2 reads LRSPGD (reference sequence). CDR3 region: CTCSAERDRGPGNTLYF. The sequenced CDR3 bases are TGCACCTGCAGTGCAGAGAGGGACAGGGGGCCGGGAAATACG. Filled out from reference TRBV1 and TRBJ1-3, the complete variable domain reads VTLLEQNPRWRLVPRGQAVNLRCILKNSQYPWMSWYQQDLQKQLQWLFTLRSPGDKEVKSLPGADYLATRVTDTELRLQVANMSQGRTLYCTCSAERDRGPGNTLYFGEGSRLIVV.

This clone was seen ten or more times. The gene names given are mouse names. The CDR3 extends 4 residues past the end of the read, so its final part is completed from the germline J gene. The gene calls are TRBV1 and TRBJ2-1; 9 nucleotides align to TRBD1. This CDR3 is built from 15 residues. After removal of 3 bases from V and 5 bases from J, the junction contained 5 bases not matched to a gene. Germline V gene data show CDR1 as NSQYPW and CDR2 as LRSPGD (reference sequence). The covered CDR3 bases are TGCACCTGCAGTGCCGGACAGGGGAACGATGCT. This gives the protein CTCSAGQGNDA. The whole CDR3 sequence is CTCSAGQGNDAEQFF.

This clone was picked up a small number of times. There is a difference at residue 13 between the TCRdb protein and the DNA translation, so the protein given here was translated from the DNA. The germline and genes are mouse ones. The read gets to within 3 residues of the CDR3 end, and the germline J gene fills in the rest. The chain employs TRBV1 and TRBJ1-3; 7 bases fit TRBD1. In germline, CDR1 is NSQYPW, CDR2 LRSPGD (reference sequence). This CDR3 contains 16 residues. The CDR3 sequence is CPWSAPRGSSGNTLYF. The CDR3 bases that were read are TGCCCCTGGAGTGCACCCAGGGGGTCTTCTGGAAATACG.

On this clone itself: Here the gene names and germline are mouse. The CDR3 extends 4 residues past the end of the read, so its final part is completed from the germline J gene. This sequence joins TRBV14 and TRBJ1-1; 8 bases line up with TRBD1. Losses at the gene ends were 4 bases for V and 1 base for J; bases not matched to a gene: 3. There are 14 residues in the CDR3. CDR1 and CDR2 (germline): SGHDT, FRDEAV. The CDR3 reads CASSIGTGNTEVFF. Partial CDR3 DNA: TGTGCCAGCAGTATTGGGACAGGGAACACA.

This clone was detected many times. Given a far larger clone just one base away, this is likely a sequencing read error. Here the gene names and germline are mouse. The CDR3 end lies 4 residues beyond the end of the read and is filled in from the germline J gene. The sample has other DNA sequences that encode this CDR3 too. The V gene is TRBV13-1, the J gene TRBJ1-2, with D perhaps TRBD1 (5 bases). The CDR3 covers 13 residues. Germline CDR1 reads NSHNY; CDR2 reads SYGAGN. Trimming removed 3 bases at V and 4 bases at J, with 10 bases between. The covered CDR3 bases are TGTGCCAGCAGTGGGACGGGGGGCTCC. Amino acid sequence: CASSGTGGS. The entire CDR3 is CASSGTGGSDYTF.

This clone was picked up many times. Gene names denote mouse genes. The read is 4 residues too short to cover the CDR3 end, so that end is filled in from the germline J gene. V gene TRBV13-1 combines with J gene TRBJ1-4; TRBD1 aligns across 11 bases. Germline V gene lookup returns CDR1 NSHNY and CDR2 SYGAGN. The CDR3 consists of 13 residues. The sequenced part of the CDR3 DNA is TGTGCCAGCAGGGGGACAGGGGGCGAA. It specifies CASRGTGGE. In full, the CDR3 reads CASRGTGGERLFF.

This clone was detected a few times. Mouse gene names apply. The observed sequence ends 4 residues before the CDR3 terminus, with the missing tail filled in from the germline J gene. The chain employs TRBV4 and TRBJ2-1; 7 bases are a match to TRBD1. The CDR3 is 11 residues long. Germline loops: CDR1 LGHDT, CDR2 YNNKQL (reference sequence). The part of the CDR3 DNA that was read is TGTGCCAGCAGACAGGGGGCT. This gives the protein CASRQGA. The complete CDR3 reads CASRQGAEQFF. Complete variable domain (other parts from reference TRBV4 and TRBJ2-1): ETAVFQTPNYHVTQVGNEVSFNCKQTLGHDTMYWYKQDSKKLLKIMFSYNNKQLIVNETVPRRFSPQSSDKAHLNLRIKSVEPEDSAVYLCASRQGAEQFFGPGTRLTVL.